Following are 11 T cell receptor beta chains from one sample sequenced in a study of blood T cell repertoires in COVID-19. Clones were read by immunoSEQ multiplex PCR, and TCRdb kept only the in-frame ones, dropping some. The sample shows 200,000 to 250,000 clones, 70% to 90% of them seen only once. Sequences were obtained from PBMCs or T cells enriched from blood (not recorded which). These TCRs come from a woman in her fifties or sixties with acute COVID-19.

V and J are TRBV7-2 and TRBJ1-1, with D tentatively TRBD1 (5 bases). Trimming cost V 1 base and J 0 bases, with 12 bases left between them. The CDR3 has 16 amino acids. Germline V lookup: CDR1 SGHTA, CDR2 FQGNSA. The DNA of the CDR3 is TGTGCCAGCAGCTTAGGGCCAAGCAGGGTGAACACTGAAGCTTTCTTT. This translates into CASSLGPSRVNTEAFF.

This rearrangement joins TRBV2 to TRBJ2-7; no clear D. V shed 6 bases and J shed 6 bases, with 9 bases lying between them. CDR1 is SNHLY, CDR2 FYNNEI, per germline. This CDR3 is built from 11 residues. CDR3 protein: CASRAPSEQYF. The CDR3, as DNA: TGTGCCAGCAGGGCCCCCTCCGAGCAGTACTTC. Combining the CDR3 with reference TRBV2 and TRBJ2-7 gives the whole variable domain EPEVTQTPSHQVTQMGQEVILRCVPISNHLYFYWYRQILGQKVEFLVSFYNNEISEKSEIFDDQFSVERPDGSNFTLKIRSTKLEDSAMYFCASRAPSEQYFGPGTRLTVT.

The rearrangement links TRBV15 to TRBJ1-2; 9 bases line up with TRBD1. CDR1 is LNHNV, CDR2 YYDKDF, per germline (reference sequence). Trimming took 0 bases from V and 4 from J; bases not matched to a gene: 6. The CDR3 is 16 residues long. The CDR3 region is CATSRDRQGEIYGYTF. The CDR3 DNA reads TGTGCCACCAGCAGAGATCGACAGGGGGAGATCTATGGCTACACCTTC.

This clone has more than one count but fewer than ten. V and J are TRBV7-2 and TRBJ1-5; possible D gene TRBD1, 5 bases. V lost 6 bases, J lost 0 bases, and 12 bases lay in between. Germline V gives CDR1 SGHTA, CDR2 FQGNSA. The CDR3 covers 15 residues. The CDR3 is CASREGPISNQPQHF. The CDR3 nucleotides are TGTGCCAGCAGGGAGGGGCCTATTAGCAATCAGCCCCAGCATTTT.

This sequence joins TRBV19 and TRBJ1-1; D perhaps matches TRBD1 (5 bases). Trimming stripped 4 bases from V and 2 bases from J, with 11 bases between. This CDR3 spans 14 amino acids. Germline CDR1 LNHDA, CDR2 SQIVND (reference sequence). Here the CDR3 reads CASSTQTANTEAFF. Written as DNA, the CDR3 is TGTGCCAGTAGTACCCAGACAGCTAACACTGAAGCTTTCTTT.

This chain uses TRBV28 with TRBJ2-7; TRBD2 might be the D (5 bases). There are 11 residues in the CDR3. Trimming took off 3 bases at V and 6 bases at J, with 6 bases between the two ends. In germline, CDR1 is MDHEN, CDR2 SYDVKM. The CDR3 coding sequence is TGTGCCAGCAGTTTGCGGGTCGAGCAGTACTTC. Translating gives CASSLRVEQYF.

This clone was seen just once. The genes are TRBV21-1 and TRBJ1-5; the table's D call of TRBD1 was not tested on the DNA. TRBV21-1 is a recognized pseudogene. The CDR3 runs to 23 residues. The DNA for the CDR3 is TGTGCCAGCAGCCCGGCCCCGGGACAGGGGCTACTTGCGCTCCAGGATAGCAATCAGCCCCAGCATTTT. This codes for CASSPAPGQGLLALQDSNQPQHF.

This chain connects TRBV7-2 to TRBJ1-1; D gene unclear. The CDR3 length is 13 residues. The V end lost 2 bases, the J end lost 8 bases, and 12 bases lay between the germline ends. Germline lookup yields CDR1 SGHTA and CDR2 FQGNSA. The CDR3 sequence: CASSLTVKTEAFF. CDR3 nucleotides: TGTGCCAGCAGCTTAACTGTCAAAACCGAAGCTTTCTTT.

V gene TRBV2 combines with J gene TRBJ1-5; D remains unclear. The CDR3 runs 14 residues. The V end lost 8 bases, the J end lost 4 bases, and 15 bases lay between the germline ends. The germline CDR1 and CDR2 sequences are SNHLY and FYNNEI. The CDR3 is CASRQARGNQPQHF. CDR3 DNA: TGTGCCAGCCGCCAGGCCAGAGGGAATCAGCCCCAGCATTTT.

The J gene is TRBJ2-1, the V gene TRBV11-2, with 10 bases aligning to TRBD2. Looked up from germline, CDR1 is SGHAT and CDR2 is FQNNGV. CDR3 length equals 17 residues. J lost 7 bases, V lost 0 bases, and 9 bases had no gene match. The CDR3 sequence: CASSLDPRASGSNEQFF. Written as DNA, the CDR3 is TGTGCCAGCAGCTTAGACCCGCGGGCTAGCGGGAGTAATGAGCAGTTCTTC.

The CDR3 is CASSLKPGLLYEQYF. The CDR3 DNA is TGTGCCAGCAGCCTCAAACCGGGACTTCTATACGAGCAGTACTTC. The rearrangement joins TRBV7-9 to TRBJ2-7; weak D call: TRBD2 (6 bases). Looked up from germline, CDR1 is SEHNR and CDR2 is FQNEAQ (reference sequence). Trimming shortened V by 5 bases and J by 4 bases, and 18 bases separated the two germline ends. This CDR3 region has 15 residues.